This TCR beta chain was found in a study of human T cells and chemical hapten exposure. Within the library, unique molecular identifiers were attached to each individual cDNA molecule. TCRdb recomputed calls from the reads with MiXCR, one row per CDR3 protein. The sample carries more than 100,000 distinct CDR3 sequences, 8% to 9.5% recorded once. Unfractionated whole blood served as the source for total RNA extraction. Germline V gene sequence: CDR1 SGHKS, CDR2 YYEKEE (reference sequence). The ends lost 0 bases at V and 4 bases at J; junction bases unmatched: 5. The CDR3 covers 15 residues. Sequencing was carried out using whole blood. This clonotype was obtained from a human donor in good health. Some clones in this sample may be carry-over from other donors' samples. The chain combines TRBV5-5 with TRBJ1-1; 8 nucleotides match TRBD1. CDR3 nucleotides: TGTGCCAGCAGCTTGGAGGTTACAGGGGGCACTGAAGCTTTCTTT. Protein: CASSLEVTGGTEAFF. The full variable domain, completed using reference TRBV5-5 and TRBJ1-1, is DAGVTQSPTHLIKTRGQQVTLRCSPISGHKSVSWYQQVLGQGPQFIFQYYEKEERGRGNFPDRFSARQFPNYSSELNVNALLLGDSALYLCASSLEVTGGTEAFFGQGTRLTVV.